The T cell receptor (beta chain) under discussion was sequenced for a study of cytomegalovirus exposure and HLA in healthy donors. Trimming shortened V by 6 bases and J by 3 bases, and 15 bases separated the two germline ends. CDR3 length: 15 amino acids. Per germline, CDR1 SNHLY and CDR2 FYNNEI. This PCR relied on a set of 60 Vbeta primers and 13 Jbeta primers. Sequencing used immunoSEQ multiplex PCR; TCRdb keeps in-frame clones, though not all of them. The repertoire includes about 77,000 clones, around 76% of them detected once, and less than 2% sits in the top ten. Study-level results: Likely technical artifact: a cluster of highly shared sequence variants. Productive status was seen about 87% or about 30% of the time for most TCR beta V segments in an earlier analysis.

Note on this clone: Its antigen is undetermined.

This sequence was found in a man between 35 and 55 years old in good health and CMV-seronegative. V is TRBV2 and J is TRBJ1-5; D unresolved. The sequencing input was PBMCs. The CDR3 sequence is CASRQSQSLNQPQHF. The CDR3 DNA reads as TGTGCCAGCAGACAGTCCCAAAGCCTCAATCAGCCCCAGCATTTT.